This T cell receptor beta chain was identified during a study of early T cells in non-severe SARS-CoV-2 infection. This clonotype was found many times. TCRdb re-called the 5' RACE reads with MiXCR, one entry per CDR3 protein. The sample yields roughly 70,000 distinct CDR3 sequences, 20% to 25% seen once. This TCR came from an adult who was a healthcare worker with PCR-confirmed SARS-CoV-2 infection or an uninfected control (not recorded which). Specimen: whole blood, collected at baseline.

This CDR3 reads CASSLAQADSNQPQHF. The CDR3 region has the DNA TGTGCCAGCAGCTTAGCGCAGGCAGATAGCAATCAGCCCCAGCATTTT. The chain joins TRBV7-8 to TRBJ1-5; no clear D gene. The CDR3 loop spans 16 amino acids. V lost 0 bases and J 0 bases, leaving 9 bases between the germline ends. Germline V gives CDR1 SGHVS, CDR2 FQNEAQ.